This note documents a single T cell receptor (beta chain) sequence. Its antigen remains unidentified. The data originate from a study of T cells expressing NK-cell markers. After re-calling the 5' RACE reads, TCRdb lists one entry per CDR3 protein, DNA absent. This specimen shows some 600,000 distinct CDR3 sequences; the ten leading clones hold approximately 3.5%. Study-wide results and limits: A few donors' CD3+CD56-NKG2C+ cells were dominated by the same clonotypes.

This CDR3 spans 16 amino acids. CDR1 is MNHNS and CDR2 is SASEGT in the germline V gene. This receptor was obtained from a young man in good health. Sequencing input: blood T cells: a sorted CD56 or NKG2C T cell subset, CD4+ or CD8+ T cells, or bulk PBMC T cells (not recorded which). The rearrangement uses TRBV6-1 and TRBJ2-1; TCRdb selects TRBD2, and the lack of DNA leaves this call unchecked. This CDR3 reads CASVGTSGRPLDEQFF.